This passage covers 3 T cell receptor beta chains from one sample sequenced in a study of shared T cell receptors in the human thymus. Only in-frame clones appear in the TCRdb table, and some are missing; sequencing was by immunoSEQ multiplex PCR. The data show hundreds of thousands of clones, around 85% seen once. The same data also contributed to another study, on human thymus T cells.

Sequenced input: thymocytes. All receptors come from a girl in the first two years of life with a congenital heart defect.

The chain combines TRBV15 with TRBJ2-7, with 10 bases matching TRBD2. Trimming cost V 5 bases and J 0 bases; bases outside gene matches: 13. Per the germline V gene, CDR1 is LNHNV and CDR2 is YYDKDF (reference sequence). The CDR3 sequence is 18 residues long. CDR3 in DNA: TGTGCCACCAGCGGTAGAAAGCGGGGGGGCGGTAGCTCCTACGAGCAGTACTTC. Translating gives CATSGRKRGGGSSYEQYF.

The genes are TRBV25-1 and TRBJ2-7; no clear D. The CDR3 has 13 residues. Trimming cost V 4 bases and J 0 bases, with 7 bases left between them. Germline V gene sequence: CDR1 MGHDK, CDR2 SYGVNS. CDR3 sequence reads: CASSGLHSYEQYF. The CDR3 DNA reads TGTGCCAGCAGTGGATTACACTCCTACGAGCAGTACTTC.

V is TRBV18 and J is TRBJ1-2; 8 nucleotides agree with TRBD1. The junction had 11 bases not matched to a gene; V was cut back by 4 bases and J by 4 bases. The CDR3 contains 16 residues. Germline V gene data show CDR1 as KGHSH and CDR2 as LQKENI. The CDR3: CASSLGQGEESYGYTF. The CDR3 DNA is TGTGCCAGCTCACTCGGACAGGGAGAGGAGAGCTATGGCTACACCTTC.